Following are 14 T cell receptor beta chains from one sample sequenced in a study of cytomegalovirus exposure and HLA in healthy donors. Use of 60 Vbeta and 13 Jbeta primers characterized the PCR. The protocol was immunoSEQ multiplex PCR, while the TCRdb copy is restricted to in-frame clones and leaves out a portion. The sample yields 60,000 to 75,000 clones, 65% to 80% seen once. The sequenced sample consisted of PBMCs. The receptor set was obtained from a young woman in good health and CMV-seronegative.

This chain uses TRBV9 with TRBJ1-1, with a possible D match to TRBD1 (6 bases). This CDR3 region has 13 residues. Trimming cost V 4 bases and J 3 bases, with 10 bases left between them. From germline, CDR1 is SGDLS and CDR2 YYNGEE. The CDR3 here is CASSRGTDTEAFF. The CDR3 DNA sequence: TGTGCCAGCAGCAGGGGGACGGACACTGAAGCTTTCTTT.

The rearrangement uses TRBV4-3 and TRBJ1-1, with no clear D. Germline values: CDR1 LGHNA, CDR2 YSLEER. This CDR3 is built from 15 residues. Trimming removed 2 bases at V and 1 base at J, with 11 bases between. The CDR3 region is CASSQYLSENTEAFF. The CDR3 nucleotides are TGCGCCAGCAGCCAATACCTCAGCGAGAACACTGAAGCTTTCTTT.

The genes are TRBV18 and TRBJ2-4; a possible D gene is TRBD2 (6 bases). V lost 3 bases and J lost 8, with 11 bases in between. CDR1 and CDR2 from the germline V gene are KGHSH and LQKENI. The CDR3 runs to 13 residues. The CDR3 here is CASSPGREDIQYF. CDR3 nucleotide sequence: TGTGCCAGCTCACCGGGCAGGGAGGACATTCAGTACTTC.

A few counts support this clone. Here the CDR3 reads CAWSSGTGGEKLFF. CDR3 coding DNA: TGTGCCTGGAGCTCCGGGACAGGGGGCGAAAAACTGTTTTTT. The gene calls are TRBV30 and TRBJ1-4, with 12 nucleotides matching TRBD1. This CDR3 has 14 residues. Trimming removed 3 bases from V and 8 bases from J; junction bases left unmatched: 4. Germline CDR1 is GTSNPN and CDR2 is SVGIG (reference sequence).

The genes are TRBV27 and TRBJ1-1; 8 bases agree with TRBD1. Germline V gene lookup returns CDR1 MNHEY and CDR2 SMNVEV (reference sequence). The CDR3 runs to 16 residues. V lost 2 bases and J lost 4; bases outside the gene matches: 9. The CDR3 region has the DNA TGTGCCAGCAGTTTAGGGGACAGGATCGGAGTCACTGAAGCTTTCTTT. Amino acids: CASSLGDRIGVTEAFF.

This chain connects TRBV19 to TRBJ1-5; TRBD1 matches at 12 bases. Germline V gene data show CDR1 as LNHDA and CDR2 as SQIVND (reference sequence). V was clipped by 5 bases and J by 6 bases; unmatched bases: 2. The CDR3 sequence is 14 residues long. The CDR3 nucleotides are TGTGCCAGTAGTGGGACAGGGGGCAGTCAGCCCCAGCATTTT. Translation: CASSGTGGSQPQHF.

The chain recombines TRBV4-3 with TRBJ1-4, with 8 bases lining up with TRBD1. The trim removed 1 base at V and 6 bases at J, leaving 7 bases unmatched. The germline gives CDR1 LGHNA, CDR2 YSLEER. The CDR3 consists of 16 residues. The CDR3 loop is CASSQGDRRKDEKLFF. The CDR3 coding sequence is TGCGCCAGCAGCCAAGGGGACAGGAGAAAGGATGAAAAACTGTTTTTT.

The chain couples TRBV5-8 to TRBJ2-2; 12 bases are shared with TRBD1. This CDR3 is 18 amino acids long. Germline CDR1 SGHTS, CDR2 YDEGEE. J lost 0 bases, V lost 5 bases, and 8 bases had no gene match. In DNA, the CDR3 is TGTGCCAGCAGTTCCGGGACAGGGGGCTCTGCGAACACCGGGGAGCTGTTTTTT. Translation gives CASSSGTGGSANTGELFF. The full variable domain, completed using reference TRBV5-8 and TRBJ2-2, is EAGVTQSPTHLIKTRGQQATLRCSPISGHTSVYWYQQALGLGLQFLLWYDEGEERNRGNFPPRFSGRQFPNYSSELNVNALELEDSALYLCASSSGTGGSANTGELFFGEGSRLTVL.

The chain employs TRBV5-4 and TRBJ2-3; 12 bases line up with TRBD2. CDR1 and CDR2 (germline): SGHNT, YYREEE (reference sequence). Trimming took 4 bases from V and 2 from J; bases not matched to a gene: 5. The CDR3 extends over 16 amino acids. CDR3 coding DNA: TGTGCCAGCAGCATCGGACTAGCGGGGTCCACAGATACGCAGTATTTT. It specifies CASSIGLAGSTDTQYF.

In this sample, this clone turned up a few times. V gene TRBV30 combines with J gene TRBJ2-1, with a tentative D call TRBD2 (6 bases). CDR3 length equals 11 residues. The ends were cut back, 0 bases at V and 13 bases at J, with 10 bases in the middle. Germline-derived CDR1 and CDR2 are GTSNPN and SVGIG (reference sequence). The CDR3 here is CAWSVLGTQFF. CDR3 nucleotide sequence: TGTGCCTGGAGTGTTTTAGGGACTCAGTTCTTC.

The chain uses TRBV30 and TRBJ1-3; D not resolved. V was clipped by 3 bases and J by 0 bases, with 6 bases between them. Germline V gene data show CDR1 as GTSNPN and CDR2 as SVGIG (reference sequence). The CDR3 is 13 amino acids. The CDR3 nucleotides read TGTGCCTGGAGGACGGGCTCTGGAAACACCATATATTTT. Amino acid sequence: CAWRTGSGNTIYF.

This clone was seen once. The rearrangement links TRBV2 to TRBJ1-6; weak D call: TRBD1 (5 bases). Trimming removed 8 bases from V and 5 bases from J, with 16 bases in between. Germline-derived CDR1 and CDR2 are SNHLY and FYNNEI. This CDR3 region has 15 residues. CDR3: CASGSWGGDNSPLHF. As DNA, the CDR3 is TGTGCCAGCGGGTCCTGGGGCGGGGATAATTCACCCCTCCACTTT.

V and J are TRBV4-1 and TRBJ2-3, with a possible D match to TRBD1 (7 bases). The germline CDR1 and CDR2 sequences are MGHRA and YSYEKL. The CDR3 is 17 residues long. V shed 0 bases and J shed 4 bases, with 17 bases lying between them. The CDR3 sequence is CASSQDGGQGEADTQYF. The CDR3 DNA reads TGCGCCAGCAGCCAAGATGGAGGGCAGGGGGAAGCAGATACGCAGTATTTT.

The sample holds a few counts of this clone. This rearrangement joins TRBV5-5 to TRBJ1-1, with unresolved D. Between the trimmed V and J ends, which lost 1 base and 7 bases, there was a span of 14 bases. Germline loops: CDR1 SGHKS, CDR2 YYEKEE (reference sequence). This CDR3 comprises 14 residues. CDR3 DNA: TGTGCCAGCAGCTTGCAAGGTGATAGCCTTGAAGCTTTCTTT. Amino acid sequence: CASSLQGDSLEAFF.